A single sample is the source of the 24 T cell receptor beta chains below, sequenced in a study of blood T cell repertoires in COVID-19. Clones were read by immunoSEQ multiplex PCR, and TCRdb kept only the in-frame ones, dropping some. The repertoire includes about 34,000 clones, about 94% of them detected once, and around 5.5% sits in the top ten. Sequenced input: peripheral blood. The receptor set was obtained from a human donor in a cohort sampled during active COVID-19.

Written as DNA, the CDR3 is TGTGCCTGGAGGAGCGGGAGCTACAATGAGCAGTTCTTC. Its translation: CAWRSGSYNEQFF. The J gene is TRBJ2-1, the V gene TRBV30; 8 nucleotides match TRBD2. V trimming: 3 bases; J trimming: 3 bases; junction bases outside the gene matches: 1. This CDR3 has 13 amino acids. Germline CDR1 GTSNPN, CDR2 SVGIG (reference sequence).

The genes are TRBV19 and TRBJ1-1, with D maybe TRBD1 (5 bases). The CDR3 length is 15 residues. Per the germline V gene, CDR1 is LNHDA and CDR2 is SQIVND (reference sequence). The V gene lost 1 base and the J gene lost 3 bases, with 12 bases spanning the gap. CDR3: CASSIVSDRYTEAFF. In DNA, the CDR3 is TGTGCCAGTAGTATAGTGTCCGACAGATACACTGAAGCTTTCTTT.

V and J are TRBV14 and TRBJ2-5, with TRBD2 matching 11 bases. CDR1 is SGHDN, CDR2 FVKESK, per germline. The CDR3 length is 16 residues. Germline trimming cut 1 base from V and 3 bases from J; bases unmatched to any gene: 4. The CDR3 region is CASSQVTLAGEETQYF. CDR3 coding DNA: TGTGCCAGCAGCCAAGTTACACTAGCGGGAGAAGAGACCCAGTACTTC.

Here the CDR3 reads CASSDSSGNTIYF. CDR3 bases: TGTGCCAGCAGCGACAGCTCTGGAAACACCATATATTTT. The J gene is TRBJ1-3, the V gene TRBV21-1; the tabulated D call, TRBD1, remains unverified against the DNA. TRBV21-1 is an annotated pseudogene. This CDR3 is 13 amino acids long.

This clone was observed a handful of times. The V and J genes are TRBV7-6 and TRBJ2-7, with 7 positions matching TRBD1. J gave up 0 bases and V 5 bases, and 10 bases lay outside the gene matches. In germline, CDR1 is SGHVS, CDR2 FNYEAQ. The CDR3 extends over 16 amino acids. The CDR3 bases are TGTGCCAGCAGCCCCCGACGGGACAGCCTCTCCTACGAGCAGTACTTC. It encodes CASSPRRDSLSYEQYF.

The chain is built from TRBV6-6 and TRBJ2-2; 9 nucleotides align to TRBD1. Germline loops: CDR1 MNHNY, CDR2 SVGAGI (reference sequence). This CDR3 is built from 13 residues. V shed 5 bases and J 6 bases; nucleotides not matched to a gene: 1. The CDR3 DNA follows: TGTGCCAGCAGTCGACAGGGGGCCGGGGAGCTGTTTTTT. It codes for CASSRQGAGELFF.

This chain uses TRBV6-5 with TRBJ1-5; no definite D call. CDR1 is MNHEY and CDR2 is SVGAGI in the germline V gene. Trimming took off 2 bases at V and 5 bases at J, with 10 bases between the two ends. The CDR3 loop spans 14 amino acids. The chain's CDR3 is CASSYRQSDQPQHF. CDR3 sequence (DNA): TGTGCCAGCAGTTACCGTCAGTCCGATCAGCCCCAGCATTTT.

The CDR3 DNA reads TGTGCCAGCAGCGTAGACGCAGGGCGGCTCACTGAAGCTTTCTTT. Protein: CASSVDAGRLTEAFF. The chain couples TRBV9 to TRBJ1-1; D perhaps matches TRBD1 (5 bases). The CDR3 length is 15 residues. The germline gives CDR1 SGDLS, CDR2 YYNGEE. V lost 0 bases and J lost 4, with 13 bases in between.

This chain links TRBV7-2 with TRBJ2-7; 9 bases are shared with TRBD1. This CDR3 comprises 13 residues. CDR1 and CDR2 (germline): SGHTA, FQGNSA. V shed 4 bases and J 6 bases; nucleotides not matched to a gene: 4. This CDR3 is CASSSGTGIEQYF. The DNA for the CDR3 is TGTGCCAGCAGCTCCGGGACAGGGATCGAGCAGTACTTC. The complete variable domain, with remaining parts taken from reference TRBV7-2 and TRBJ2-7, reads GAGVSQSPSNKVTEKGKDVELRCDPISGHTALYWYRQSLGQGLEFLIYFQGNSAPDKSGLPSDRFSAERTGGSVSTLTIQRTQQEDSAVYLCASSSGTGIEQYFGPGTRLTVT.

This clone was observed once. V is TRBV18 and J is TRBJ2-2, with TRBD2 identical over 10 bases. V shed 6 bases, J shed 4 bases, and the junction held 8 bases outside the gene matches. The CDR3 covers 16 residues. Germline CDR1 is KGHSH and CDR2 is LQKENI. The CDR3 nucleotides are TGTGCCAGCTCCTCCCGGACTAGCGGACTCACCGGGGAGCTGTTTTTT. Protein sequence: CASSSRTSGLTGELFF.

The gene calls are TRBV11-2 and TRBJ2-7; D call uncertain. The CDR3 covers 14 residues. Trimming cost V 3 bases and J 2 bases, with 11 bases left between them. Germline loops: CDR1 SGHAT, CDR2 FQNNGV. The CDR3 region is CASSLGSLAYEQYF. CDR3 nucleotides: TGTGCCAGCAGCTTGGGCTCCCTGGCCTACGAGCAGTACTTC.

The chain combines TRBV19 with TRBJ2-4; D is possibly TRBD1 (6 bases). Germline loops: CDR1 LNHDA, CDR2 SQIVND (reference sequence). V was shortened by 3 bases and J by 5 bases, with 17 bases between the two germline ends. This CDR3 has 16 residues. The CDR3 region has the DNA TGTGCCAGTAGTATCGGGTCAGGGGATTTGCAAAACATTCAGTACTTC. Translated: CASSIGSGDLQNIQYF.

The rearrangement joins TRBV9 to TRBJ2-1; D might be TRBD2 (6 bases). The germline gives CDR1 SGDLS, CDR2 YYNGEE. The CDR3 totals 16 residues. Between the trimmed V and J ends, which lost 0 bases and 1 base, there was a span of 11 bases. The CDR3 bases are TGTGCCAGCAGCGTAGTTCGGACTATTTCCTACAATGAGCAGTTCTTC. Amino acid sequence: CASSVVRTISYNEQFF.

The chain carries TRBV27 and TRBJ2-7, with 9 bases aligning to TRBD2. The germline V gene has CDR1 MNHEY and CDR2 SMNVEV (reference sequence). V shed 5 bases, J shed 1 base, and the junction held 3 bases outside the gene matches. The CDR3 has 14 amino acids. The CDR3 DNA follows: TGTGCCAGCAGTCTTAGCGGGAGTTCCTACGAGCAGTACTTC. Its translation is CASSLSGSSYEQYF.

The chain is built from TRBV19 and TRBJ2-2; 7 bases are a match to TRBD2. Germline CDR1 is LNHDA and CDR2 is SQIVND (reference sequence). V lost 5 bases, J lost 3 bases, and 3 bases stayed unmatched. The length of the CDR3 is 14 residues. The CDR3 reads CASSRRGDTGELFF. DNA for the CDR3: TGTGCCAGTAGTCGCCGGGGGGACACCGGGGAGCTGTTTTTT.

This clone came up a few times. This chain uses TRBV4-1 with TRBJ2-1; D perhaps matches TRBD1 (6 bases). This CDR3 is 15 amino acids long. Trimming took off 4 bases at V and 2 bases at J, with 12 bases between the two ends. Germline lookup yields CDR1 MGHRA and CDR2 YSYEKL. The CDR3 DNA reads as TGCGCCAGCAGCCCGGGACACCGTACCTACAATGAGCAGTTCTTC. This translates into CASSPGHRTYNEQFF.

The chain has TRBV28 and TRBJ1-5; TRBD1 is a possible D gene (6 bases). V gave up 5 bases and J gave up 0 bases, with 20 bases separating them. CDR3 length equals 18 residues. Germline assignment: CDR1 MDHEN and CDR2 SYDVKM. The CDR3 DNA reads as TGTGCCAGCAGTCCCCCCCAAATGACAGGATATAGCAATCAGCCCCAGCATTTT. Amino acid sequence: CASSPPQMTGYSNQPQHF.

This clone was counted a single time. The V call is TRBV29-1, the J call TRBJ1-2; D is uncertain. There are 13 residues in the CDR3. V dropped 7 bases and J dropped 8 bases, with 20 bases sitting between them. Germline values: CDR1 SQVTM, CDR2 ANQGSEA. CDR3 sequence (DNA): TGCAGCGCAATCGGCGGCATGTCGGGGGGCTACACCTTC. Protein sequence: CSAIGGMSGGYTF.

The chain has TRBV19 and TRBJ1-1; no definite D call. Germline CDR1 reads LNHDA; CDR2 reads SQIVND (reference sequence). The V gene lost 5 bases and the J gene lost 1 base, with 14 bases spanning the gap. The CDR3 extends over 15 amino acids. The DNA for the CDR3 is TGTGCCAGTAGTTCATCGCTGGGAGGGAACACTGAAGCTTTCTTT. Translated: CASSSSLGGNTEAFF.

J is TRBJ2-1 and V is TRBV21-1; the D call in the table, TRBD1, was not verified against the DNA. TRBV21-1 is listed as a pseudogene. The CDR3 runs 17 residues. CDR3 residues: CASGPVQGETIYNEQFF. The CDR3 coding sequence is TGTGCCAGCGGACCTGTGCAGGGGGAAACGATCTACAATGAGCAGTTCTTC.

This clone is a singleton in its sample. V gene TRBV6-2 or TRBV6-3 combines with J gene TRBJ2-5; D is uncertain. Trimming cost V 6 bases and J 4 bases, with 6 bases left between them. The CDR3 extends over 11 amino acids. Germline CDR1 reads MNHEY; CDR2 reads SVGEGT. CDR3 sequence reads: CASSPRETQYF. CDR3 DNA: TGTGCCAGCAGCCCCAGAGAGACCCAGTACTTC.

The V gene is TRBV19, the J gene TRBJ1-5; 9 bases line up with TRBD1. The CDR3 runs to 14 residues. The V gene's germline CDR1 is LNHDA and CDR2 SQIVND (reference sequence). The V and J ends lost 3 bases and 7 bases, in that order; junction bases with no gene match: 4. The DNA for the CDR3 is TGTGCCAGTAGTATTTGGACAGGGGCCCAGCCCCAGCATTTT. Its protein product is CASSIWTGAQPQHF.

The table lists this clone with a count of one. V and J are TRBV25-1 and TRBJ2-5; D is undetermined. CDR1 and CDR2 (germline): MGHDK, SYGVNS. This CDR3 contains 17 residues. V was clipped by 3 bases and J by 8 bases, with 25 bases between them. This CDR3 is CASSDIALQPTRYTQYF. DNA of the CDR3: TGTGCCAGCAGTGATATCGCACTTCAACCCACTCGGTATACCCAGTACTTC.

J is TRBJ2-1 and V is TRBV15, with D uncertain. The CDR3 extends over 15 amino acids. The germline CDR1 and CDR2 sequences are LNHNV and YYDKDF (reference sequence). The V end was cut by 8 bases, the J end by 2 bases, with 16 bases between. CDR3 sequence: CATSRQVTTYNEQFF. Written as DNA, the CDR3 is TGTGCCACCTCAAGACAAGTGACAACCTACAATGAGCAGTTCTTC. The variable domain in full, with the rest retrieved from reference TRBV15 and TRBJ2-1, is DAMVIQNPRYQVTQFGKPVTLSCSQTLNHNVMYWYQQKSSQAPKLLFHYYDKDFNNEADTPDNFQSRRPNTSFCFLDIRSPGLGDTAMYLCATSRQVTTYNEQFFGPGTRLTVL.